The next 14 T cell receptor beta chains were all read from a single sample in a study of T cell responses to AZD1222 COVID-19 vaccine. The data were produced by immunoSEQ multiplex PCR, yet TCRdb's version contains in-frame clones alone and is incomplete. The sample comprises 95,000 or so clones, roughly 92% of which are singletons, and just over 8% rests with the top ten. The sequencing here drew on peripheral blood, taken 28 days after the second AZD1222 dose. The origin of the receptors is an adult who received the AZD1222 COVID-19 vaccine.

J is TRBJ2-7 and V is TRBV5-1; possible D gene TRBD1, 8 bases. Germline loops: CDR1 SGHRS, CDR2 YFSETQ. V lost 4 bases, J lost 1 base, and 12 bases lay in between. The CDR3 is 14 residues long. CDR3 bases: TGCGCCAGCAGCCAACAGGGGGGGTCCTACGAGCAGTACTTC. This encodes CASSQQGGSYEQYF.

The chain carries TRBV6-6 and TRBJ2-7; 9 bases map to TRBD1. From germline, CDR1 is MNHNY and CDR2 SVGAGI (reference sequence). This CDR3 is 15 amino acids long. The trim removed 2 bases at V and 3 bases at J, leaving 5 bases unmatched. The CDR3 coding sequence is TGTGCCAGCAGTTACGCGCCGGGACAGGGCTACGAGCAGTACTTC. Protein sequence: CASSYAPGQGYEQYF.

The J gene is TRBJ1-5, the V gene TRBV2; D is unresolved. From germline, CDR1 is SNHLY and CDR2 FYNNEI. V was cut by 7 bases and J by 1 base, with 14 bases left in between. This CDR3 is 15 amino acids long. CDR3 in amino acids: CASTPPLRSNQPQHF. As DNA, the CDR3 is TGTGCCAGCACCCCGCCCCTGCGGAGCAATCAGCCCCAGCATTTT.

The rearrangement uses TRBV15 and TRBJ1-2; 7 bases are a match to TRBD1. The V gene's germline CDR1 is LNHNV and CDR2 YYDKDF (reference sequence). V was clipped by 5 bases and J by 2 bases; unmatched bases: 11. The CDR3 consists of 16 residues. The chain's CDR3 is CATSYDRARWNYGYTF. CDR3 nucleotide sequence: TGTGCCACCAGCTACGACAGGGCCCGCTGGAACTATGGCTACACCTTC.

This rearrangement joins TRBV11-2 to TRBJ2-7; the D call may be TRBD1 or TRBD2 (7 bases each). Germline V gene sequence: CDR1 SGHAT, CDR2 FQNNGV. This CDR3 comprises 16 residues. V gave up 1 base and J gave up 4 bases, with 17 bases separating them. In DNA, the CDR3 is TGTGCCAGCAGCTTAGGGGGGGGGACAGCGGTGTACGAGCAGTACTTC. This codes for CASSLGGGTAVYEQYF.

The J gene is TRBJ2-7, the V gene TRBV29-1, with 8 bases matching TRBD1. Germline V gene data show CDR1 as SQVTM and CDR2 as ANQGSEA. V trimming: 6 bases; J trimming: 2 bases; junction bases outside the gene matches: 15. The CDR3 is made up of 16 amino acids. The CDR3 nucleotides are TGCAGCGTCCTAACCTTTGACAGGGGTCACACCTACGAGCAGTACTTC. It specifies CSVLTFDRGHTYEQYF.

The V gene is TRBV21-1, the J gene TRBJ1-2; whether TRBD1, the table's D call, matches the DNA was not checked. TRBV21-1 is noted as a pseudogene. The CDR3 covers 17 residues. The CDR3 DNA reads TGTGCCAGCAGCGCCTCCGGGACAGGGGGCCAAAACTATGGCTACACCTTC. It yields the protein CASSASGTGGQNYGYTF.

The chain is built from TRBV12-3 or TRBV12-4 and TRBJ2-1, with D perhaps TRBD1 or TRBD2 (7 bases each). The CDR3 has 13 amino acids. Between the trimmed V and J ends, which lost 8 bases and 9 bases, there was a span of 17 bases. The CDR3: CASVNGRGGEQFF. CDR3 bases: TGTGCCAGCGTGAATGGCAGGGGGGGTGAGCAGTTCTTC.

This clone was detected only once. V and J are TRBV27 and TRBJ2-1; perhaps TRBD1 as D (5 bases). The CDR3 is 13 amino acids. Trimming cost V 10 bases and J 0 bases, with 10 bases left between them. The germline CDR1 and CDR2 sequences are MNHEY and SMNVEV (reference sequence). The CDR3 loop reads CATGQYSYNEQFF. The CDR3 bases are TGTGCCACAGGACAATACTCCTACAATGAGCAGTTCTTC.

This rearrangement joins TRBV7-8 to TRBJ2-7; maybe TRBD1 (6 bases). The V and J ends lost 3 bases and 4 bases respectively, with 10 bases between them. The CDR3 runs to 13 residues. CDR1 and CDR2 from the germline V gene are SGHVS and FQNEAQ. CDR3 amino acids: CASSFTGKYEQYF. Written as DNA, the CDR3 is TGTGCCAGCAGCTTTACAGGGAAGTACGAGCAGTACTTC.

V gene TRBV6-5 combines with J gene TRBJ1-4; D perhaps matches TRBD1 (5 bases). V gave up 6 bases and J gave up 8 bases, with 16 bases separating them. The CDR3 loop spans 14 amino acids. Germline-derived CDR1 and CDR2 are MNHEY and SVGAGI. CDR3 nucleotide sequence: TGTGCCAGCAGGGCCGAGTCAACAGGAGAAAAACTGTTTTTT. Its translation: CASRAESTGEKLFF.

V usage is TRBV6-2 or TRBV6-3 and J usage is TRBJ1-5; D possibly corresponds to TRBD1 (6 bases). This CDR3 comprises 14 residues. Trimming took 5 bases from V and 7 from J, leaving 15 bases between them. Germline CDR1 MNHEY, CDR2 SVGEGT. The CDR3 coding sequence is TGTGCCAGCAGTAATCAGGGGAGGCAACAGCCCCAGCATTTT. It translates to CASSNQGRQQPQHF.

The chain carries TRBV10-2 and TRBJ1-4; TRBD1 agrees at 8 bases. The ends lost 6 bases at V and 5 bases at J; junction bases unmatched: 2. This CDR3 region has 13 residues. Germline values: CDR1 WSHSY, CDR2 SAAADI. The CDR3 spells CASRQGGNEKLFF. The CDR3 DNA reads TGCGCCAGCAGACAGGGGGGAAATGAAAAACTGTTTTTT.

The CDR3 reads CASSLDGGSYEQYF. CDR3 DNA: TGTGCCAGCAGTTTAGACGGGGGCTCCTACGAGCAGTACTTC. V usage is TRBV2 and J usage is TRBJ2-7, with D possibly matching TRBD2 (6 bases). This CDR3 is 14 amino acids long. Between the trimmed V and J ends, which lost 5 bases and 0 bases, there was a span of 11 bases. Germline V CDR1 and CDR2: SNHLY, FYNNEI.